This entry describes one T cell receptor beta chain. Its antigen is undetermined. This sample is part of a study of regulatory T cells in long-lasting Graves disease. Study-wide points: Study was limited to peripheral blood, excluding thyroid tissue.

Time point reported: newly diagnosed GD, antithyroid drugs for less than 3 months. Generation of the TCR library employed RNA extracted from PBMCs. Trimming at V came to 3 bases and at J to 4 bases, leaving 10 bases not matched to a gene. This CDR3 contains 16 residues. In germline, CDR1 is MGHDK, CDR2 SYGVNS. Library construction for TCR beta used iRepertoire HTBI primers and Arm-PCR of CDR3 regions. TCRdb called the multiplex PCR reads again in MiXCR, with one record for every CDR3 protein. The sample yields 400,000 to 500,000 distinct CDR3 sequences, 13% to 15% seen once. These data were likewise used in another study, on T cells in Graves' hyperthyroidism and ophthalmopathy. From that study: Exclusion of patients followed from uncontrolled infection, other autoimmune disease, pregnancy or lactation. When the TCR CDR3 underwent first-round RT-PCR, the HTBI primer set was used.

Specimen: peripheral blood mononuclear cells (PBMCs), collected at new diagnosis, from a patient treated with antithyroid drugs. This TCR was recovered from a woman in her forties or fifties with Graves disease. The chain recombines TRBV25-1 with TRBJ2-7; 9 positions agree with TRBD1. The CDR3 protein is CASSDVPDRGTYEQYF. The CDR3 region has the DNA TGTGCCAGCAGTGACGTTCCGGACAGGGGTACATACGAGCAGTACTTC.